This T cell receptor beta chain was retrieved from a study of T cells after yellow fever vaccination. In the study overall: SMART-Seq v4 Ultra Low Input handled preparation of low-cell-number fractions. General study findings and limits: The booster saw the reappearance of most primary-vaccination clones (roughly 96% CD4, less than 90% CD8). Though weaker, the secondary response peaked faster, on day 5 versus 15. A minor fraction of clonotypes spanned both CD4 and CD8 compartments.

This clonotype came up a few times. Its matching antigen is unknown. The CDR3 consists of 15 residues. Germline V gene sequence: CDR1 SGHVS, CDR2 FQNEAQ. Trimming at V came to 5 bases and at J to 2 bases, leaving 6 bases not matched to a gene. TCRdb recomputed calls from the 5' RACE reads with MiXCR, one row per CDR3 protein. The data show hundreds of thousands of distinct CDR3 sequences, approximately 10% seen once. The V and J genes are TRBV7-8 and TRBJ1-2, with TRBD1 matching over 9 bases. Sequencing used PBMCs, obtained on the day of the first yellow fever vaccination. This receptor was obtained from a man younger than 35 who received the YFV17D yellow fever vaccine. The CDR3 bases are TGTGCCAGCAGCGGGGCCGGGACAGGGAACTATGGCTACACCTTC. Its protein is CASSGAGTGNYGYTF.